A selection of T cell receptor beta chains follows, all from one sample in a study of blood T cell repertoires in COVID-19. Produced via immunoSEQ multiplex PCR; TCRdb's table is partial and in-frame only. The data contain 55,000 or so clones, roughly 90% of them singletons. The sample comprised peripheral blood. These receptor sequences come from a man aged 60 to 69 with active COVID-19. Both conserved end residues are part of each CDR3. Each record gives: clone size, CDR3 length, V gene, J gene, D gene, CDR3 DNA, CDR3 protein. The D gene is left open where the match is weak. Only part of the rows carry a size: once, few, many, or a class if the clone is expanded.

-,14,TRBV6-5,TRBJ2-3,-,TGTGCCAGCACCGACAGCCTCACCACAGATACGCAGTATTTT,CASTDSLTTDTQYF
-,13,TRBV21-1,TRBJ1-2,-,TGTGCCAGCAGCAAACAGGGGAACTATGGCTACACCTTC,CASSKQGNYGYTF
-,13,TRBV6-2/TRBV6-3,TRBJ2-7,TRBD2,TGTGCCAGCAGTTACTCCGGACTAGCGCTAGAGTACTTC,CASSYSGLALEYF
-,15,TRBV27,TRBJ2-2,TRBD2,TGTGCCAGCAGTTTATCACTAGCGTCAGCCGGGGAGCTGTTTTTT,CASSLSLASAGELFF
-,16,TRBV15,TRBJ1-3,-,TGTGCCACCAGCAGAGATGGTCCTAGCTCTGGAAACACCATATATTTT,CATSRDGPSSGNTIYF
-,15,TRBV3-1/TRBV3-2,TRBJ2-5,TRBD2,TGTGCCAGCAGCCCCATTGCGGGAGGGTTGGAGACCCAGTACTTC,CASSPIAGGLETQYF
-,16,TRBV9,TRBJ2-7,TRBD2,TGTGCCAGCAGCGTAGTAAGCGGGAGGGCCCTCGGCGAGCAGTACTTC,CASSVVSGRALGEQYF
medium-sized,14,TRBV27,TRBJ2-2,TRBD1,TGTGCCAGCACCTACAGGGGAAACACCGGGGAGCTGTTTTTT,CASTYRGNTGELFF
-,15,TRBV20-1,TRBJ1-1,-,TGCAGTGCTAGTACGGAGGGGCTACCGAGCACTGAAGCTTTCTTT,CSASTEGLPSTEAFF
-,13,TRBV12-3/TRBV12-4,TRBJ1-1,-,TGTGCCAGCAGTCCTAGTCCGAACACTGAAGCTTTCTTT,CASSPSPNTEAFF
-,14,TRBV18,TRBJ2-1,-,TGTGCCAGCTCACCGGCAGGGCAAGACAATGAGCAGTTCTTC,CASSPAGQDNEQFF
-,14,TRBV5-1,TRBJ2-3,TRBD2,TGCGCCAGCAGCATTAGCGGGAGGACAGATACGCAGTATTTT,CASSISGRTDTQYF
-,19,TRBV4-1,TRBJ2-7,TRBD2,TGCGCCAGCAGCTCAAGCCCAGGCCGTAGCGGGAGAGTTGGATACGAGCAGTACTTC,CASSSSPGRSGRVGYEQYF
-,15,TRBV29-1,TRBJ2-1,-,TGCAGCGTCCAAGCCCCCGAGCGGGCATACAATGAGCAGTTCTTC,CSVQAPERAYNEQFF
-,15,TRBV5-1,TRBJ2-1,-,TGCGCCAGCAGTTATCAGACTCCCCCTTCCAATGAGCAGTTCTTC,CASSYQTPPSNEQFF
-,15,TRBV5-1,TRBJ2-7,TRBD1,TGCGCCAGCAGCTTGGGGGGGACAGGGCACTACGAGCAGTACTTC,CASSLGGTGHYEQYF
-,12,TRBV12-5,TRBJ1-3,-,TGTGCTAGTGGGGAAGCGGGAAACACCATATATTTT,CASGEAGNTIYF